Listed below are T cell receptor beta chains from one sample, sequenced in a study of blood T cell repertoires in COVID-19. This table comes from immunoSEQ multiplex PCR, and its TCRdb copy is limited to in-frame clones, with some not included. The data contain a few hundred thousand clones, 75% to 85% of them singletons. Sequencing used peripheral blood. These receptors all stem from a human donor in a cohort sampled during active COVID-19. Both conserved end residues are part of each CDR3. Not all rows give a size; the values are once, few, many and, for expanded clones, a class.

v_gene | abundance | CDR3aa
TRBV7-2 | - | CASSLLGYSNQPQHF
TRBV13 | - | CASSSPRDRENTIYF
TRBV30 | - | CAWGGGGWPLSGANVLTF
TRBV28 | - | CASSPRGARAYGYTF
TRBV9 | - | CASSVGQFNQPQHF
TRBV7-9 | - | CASSSGTASSYNSPLHF
TRBV19 | - | CASKTGFGDTQYF
TRBV29-1 | - | CSVGGEAFF
TRBV19 | - | CASSIRQGSYEQYF
TRBV24-1 | many | CATSDLTGGYTF
TRBV10-3 | - | CAISEVQRERDEQFF
TRBV14 | - | CASSHSGLLNEQFF
TRBV27 | - | CASSRPRDTQYF
TRBV27 | - | CASSQRLAGLNTGELFF
TRBV4-2 | - | CASSQGRGNFGYTF
TRBV5-1 | - | CASSLGNSYRGGIEQYF
TRBV19 | - | CASSRAGAGTGELFF
TRBV5-6 | - | CASSLVSSGRQETQYF
TRBV18 | many | CASSQRPPYEQYF
TRBV6-1 | - | CASSEEIASSTDTQYF
TRBV13 | - | CASSLGWGGLNTEAFF
TRBV28 | - | CASSPVAGVKYNEQFF